Presented here are 23 T cell receptor beta chains from one specimen sequenced in a study of T-cell reconstitution after alpha-beta-depleted transplantation in children. A TCRbeta library incorporating unique molecular identifiers was prepared. TCRdb ran MiXCR on the PCR reads and lists one entry per CDR3 protein. The profile shows about 830,000 distinct CDR3 sequences, about 15% of them singletons. The source material was PBMCs, mostly from graft donor cells, sampled 360 days after TCRalphabeta/CD19-depleted stem cell transplant. These receptors all stem from a male patient younger than 18 who had a stem cell transplant for acute lymphoblastic leukemia, so the T cells may come from the graft donor.

This clonotype was recorded many times. The genes are TRBV4-2 and TRBJ2-1; TRBD2 aligns across 9 bases. Per the germline V gene, CDR1 is LGHNA and CDR2 is YNFKEQ. J gave up 5 bases and V 1 base, and 3 bases lay outside the gene matches. This CDR3 has 15 amino acids. The CDR3 sequence: CASSQGSGRNNEQFF. The CDR3 DNA sequence: TGTGCCAGCAGCCAAGGGAGCGGGAGGAACAATGAGCAGTTCTTC.

The chain carries TRBV27 and TRBJ2-7, with D hard to call. Trimming took off 4 bases at V and 2 bases at J, with 12 bases between the two ends. The CDR3 runs to 14 residues. Germline V lookup: CDR1 MNHEY, CDR2 SMNVEV (reference sequence). The CDR3 loop reads CASSSVGSPYEQYF. The CDR3 nucleotides read TGTGCCAGCAGTTCGGTAGGGTCCCCCTACGAGCAGTACTTC.

This clonotype has only a few counts. The rearrangement uses TRBV7-8 and TRBJ2-4; TRBD2 might be the D (5 bases). Germline CDR1 is SGHVS and CDR2 is FQNEAQ. Trimming took 0 bases from V and 4 from J, leaving 7 bases between them. This CDR3 contains 14 residues. The CDR3 loop reads CASSLALEKNIQYF. The CDR3 DNA sequence: TGTGCCAGCAGCTTAGCACTAGAAAAAAACATTCAGTACTTC.

This chain links TRBV28 with TRBJ2-7, with 9 bases lining up with TRBD1. The length of the CDR3 is 14 residues. The J segment lost 8 bases and the V segment lost 6 bases, leaving 11 bases of the junction unmatched. Germline V gene lookup returns CDR1 MDHEN and CDR2 SYDVKM. CDR3 residues: CASRLPGQGPQQYF. In DNA, the CDR3 is TGTGCCAGCAGACTCCCGGGACAGGGCCCCCAGCAGTACTTC.

This sequence joins TRBV6-1 and TRBJ2-3; 11 bases align to TRBD2. The CDR3 spans 18 residues. Trimming removed 2 bases from V and 4 bases from J; junction bases left unmatched: 11. Germline V lookup: CDR1 MNHNS, CDR2 SASEGT. CDR3 sequence reads: CASSEKLAGGLLPDTQYF. In nucleotides, the CDR3 is TGTGCCAGCAGTGAAAAGTTAGCGGGAGGGCTACTCCCAGATACGCAGTATTTT.

The chain is built from TRBV15 and TRBJ1-6; no clear D. The CDR3 covers 13 residues. Germline loops: CDR1 LNHNV, CDR2 YYDKDF (reference sequence). Trimming pared 5 bases from V and 7 bases from J, leaving 9 bases between. The CDR3 sequence is CATSPARNSPLHF. The CDR3 bases are TGTGCCACCAGCCCAGCCAGGAATTCACCCCTCCACTTT.

The V call is TRBV12-3 or TRBV12-4, the J call TRBJ2-4, with 10 bases lining up with TRBD2. The length of the CDR3 is 15 residues. J gave up 3 bases and V 9 bases, and 8 bases lay outside the gene matches. CDR3 nucleotides: TGTGCCAGTAAGAGCGGGAGGGCCGGCAAAAACATTCAGTACTTC. Translated: CASKSGRAGKNIQYF.

The rearrangement uses TRBV9 and TRBJ2-7; D is undetermined. The germline gives CDR1 SGDLS, CDR2 YYNGEE. V gave up 4 bases and J gave up 6 bases, with 8 bases separating them. The length of the CDR3 is 11 residues. In DNA form, the CDR3 reads TGTGCCAGCAGCTCCCTTGGCGAGCAGTACTTC. This sequence encodes CASSSLGEQYF.

This chain uses TRBV5-1 with TRBJ2-5; D possibly corresponds to TRBD2 (5 bases). V gave up 0 bases and J gave up 3 bases, with 15 bases separating them. The V gene's germline CDR1 is SGHRS and CDR2 YFSETQ. The CDR3 sequence is 16 residues long. The DNA for the CDR3 is TGCGCCAGCAGCTTGGTAGTGACGGGGTTTGAAGAGACCCAGTACTTC. It yields the protein CASSLVVTGFEETQYF.

The chain combines TRBV29-1 with TRBJ1-2, with D possibly being TRBD1 (6 bases). The CDR3 has 14 residues. Trimming removed 4 bases at V and 0 bases at J, with 12 bases between. CDR1 SQVTM and CDR2 ANQGSEA come from the germline V gene. Here the CDR3 reads CSVGTGFTNYGYTF. The DNA of the CDR3 is TGCAGCGTTGGAACAGGGTTTACTAACTATGGCTACACCTTC.

V gene TRBV7-8 combines with J gene TRBJ2-1; D is perhaps TRBD2 (5 bases). The V gene lost 5 bases and the J gene lost 13 bases, with 15 bases spanning the gap. This CDR3 contains 12 residues. The germline V gene has CDR1 SGHVS and CDR2 FQNEAQ. Written as DNA, the CDR3 is TGTGCCAGCAGCCTCGGGGTGAGAGAACAGTTCTTC. Protein product: CASSLGVREQFF.

V gene TRBV25-1 combines with J gene TRBJ1-1; D not resolved. The CDR3 has 14 residues. V lost 6 bases and J lost 5, with 16 bases in between. Looked up from germline, CDR1 is MGHDK and CDR2 is SYGVNS. CDR3 amino acids: CASSPGWSLTEAFF. CDR3 bases: TGTGCCAGCAGCCCTGGGTGGAGCTTAACTGAAGCTTTCTTT.

There are a few counts of this clonotype. This chain connects TRBV12-3 or TRBV12-4 to TRBJ2-3, with 8 nucleotides matching TRBD2. Trimming at V came to 7 bases and at J to 2 bases, leaving 11 bases not matched to a gene. The CDR3 runs to 16 residues. The CDR3 region is CASTRALAVFTDTQYF. CDR3 DNA: TGTGCCAGCACCAGGGCACTAGCGGTTTTCACAGATACGCAGTATTTT.

V and J are TRBV6-1 and TRBJ1-2, with 8 bases that match TRBD1. The CDR3 has 15 amino acids. V shed 6 bases, J shed 4 bases, and the junction held 10 bases outside the gene matches. Germline V CDR1 and CDR2: MNHNS, SASEGT. For the CDR3, the DNA is TGTGCCAGCAGCCCTCTACCGACAGGGGCCTATGGCTACACCTTC. Its translation: CASSPLPTGAYGYTF.

The gene calls are TRBV7-9 and TRBJ2-7; possibly TRBD2 for D (5 bases). This CDR3 is built from 16 residues. Germline lookup yields CDR1 SEHNR and CDR2 FQNEAQ (reference sequence). Trimming cost V 0 bases and J 0 bases, with 12 bases left between them. The CDR3 here is CASSLAGGWSSYEQYF. The CDR3 nucleotides are TGTGCCAGCAGCTTAGCGGGCGGGTGGAGCTCCTACGAGCAGTACTTC.

There are a few counts of this clonotype. The chain couples TRBV29-1 to TRBJ2-5; D gene ambiguous. V was pared by 4 bases and J by 2 bases, with 14 bases between. CDR1 is SQVTM and CDR2 is ANQGSEA in the germline V gene. The CDR3 contains 14 residues. CDR3 region: CSVGLYLKQETQYF. The CDR3 bases are TGCAGCGTTGGGCTCTACCTGAAACAAGAGACCCAGTACTTC.

This clonotype was seen repeatedly, ten times or more. The DNA for the CDR3 is TGCGCCAGCAGCTTAACAGGGGATAATTCACCCCTCCACTTT. This codes for CASSLTGDNSPLHF. The rearrangement links TRBV5-1 to TRBJ1-6; TRBD1 matches at 7 bases. CDR3 length: 14 residues. Germline assignment: CDR1 SGHRS and CDR2 YFSETQ. Losses at the gene ends were 2 bases for V and 5 bases for J; bases not matched to a gene: 1.

The chain recombines TRBV4-1 with TRBJ1-2; maybe TRBD1 (6 bases). The CDR3 consists of 16 residues. The germline gives CDR1 MGHRA, CDR2 YSYEKL. The ends were cut back, 1 base at V and 8 bases at J, with 20 bases in the middle. The CDR3 is CASSQGEHRWDNGYTF. In nucleotides, the CDR3 is TGCGCCAGCAGCCAAGGCGAACACCGGTGGGACAACGGCTACACCTTC.

There are a few counts of this clonotype. This sequence joins TRBV6-1 and TRBJ2-2; D uncertain. The V and J ends lost 7 bases and 1 base respectively, with 19 bases between them. The CDR3 consists of 17 residues. Germline CDR1 is MNHNS and CDR2 is SASEGT. The CDR3 nucleotides are TGTGCCAGCACTAAAGGTCCCGGTTTATGGAACACCGGGGAGCTGTTTTTT. The encoded protein is CASTKGPGLWNTGELFF.

At least ten counts were recorded for this clonotype. The chain employs TRBV11-2 and TRBJ1-2; D call uncertain. Per germline, CDR1 SGHAT and CDR2 FQNNGV. V was trimmed by 0 bases and J by 8 bases, leaving 10 bases between them. This CDR3 comprises 13 residues. The CDR3 is CASSLESFGGYTF. The CDR3 DNA reads as TGTGCCAGCAGCTTAGAAAGTTTCGGCGGCTACACCTTC.

J is TRBJ2-5 and V is TRBV3-1; D not resolved. The CDR3 consists of 14 residues. Germline CDR1 and CDR2: LGHDT and YNNKEL (reference sequence). V shed 2 bases and J shed 9 bases, with 16 bases lying between them. In DNA form, the CDR3 reads TGTGCCAGCAGCCAAAGTCCTTATGATGTATCCCAGTACTTC. As protein: CASSQSPYDVSQYF.

This clonotype has a handful of counts. The CDR3 sequence: CASSTGTSGSRNTQYF. The CDR3 DNA sequence: TGTGCCAGCAGCACCGGGACTAGCGGGAGTAGGAATACGCAGTATTTT. The rearrangement links TRBV7-3 to TRBJ2-3; 14 bases agree with TRBD2. V shed 5 bases and J 7 bases; nucleotides not matched to a gene: 8. The CDR3 loop spans 16 amino acids. CDR1 and CDR2 (germline): SGHTA, FQGTGA.

The chain employs TRBV19 and TRBJ1-3; possibly TRBD1 for D (5 bases). This CDR3 is 13 amino acids long. Germline assignment: CDR1 LNHDA and CDR2 SQIVND (reference sequence). Trimming pared 8 bases from V and 0 bases from J, leaving 8 bases between. The CDR3 DNA sequence: TGTGCCAGTGGGGCTGGCTCTGGAAACACCATATATTTT. Protein: CASGAGSGNTIYF.